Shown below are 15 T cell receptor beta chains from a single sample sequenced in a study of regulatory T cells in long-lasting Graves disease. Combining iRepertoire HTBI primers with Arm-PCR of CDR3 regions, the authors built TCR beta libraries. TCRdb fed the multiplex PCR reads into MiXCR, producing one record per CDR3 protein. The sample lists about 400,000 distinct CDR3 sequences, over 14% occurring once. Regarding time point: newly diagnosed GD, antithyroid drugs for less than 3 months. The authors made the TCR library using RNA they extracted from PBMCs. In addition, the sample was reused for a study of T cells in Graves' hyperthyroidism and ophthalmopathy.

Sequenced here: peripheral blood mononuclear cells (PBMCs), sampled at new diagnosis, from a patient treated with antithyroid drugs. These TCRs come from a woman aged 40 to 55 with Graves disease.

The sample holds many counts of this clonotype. For the CDR3, the DNA is TGTGCCAGCAGCATTACTAGCGGGAGTGGATACGAGCAGTACTTC. Its translation: CASSITSGSGYEQYF. J is TRBJ2-7 and V is TRBV6-1; 11 bases align to TRBD2. The CDR3 is made up of 15 amino acids. Trimming took 6 bases from V and 4 from J; bases not matched to a gene: 8. The germline CDR1 and CDR2 sequences are MNHNS and SASEGT.

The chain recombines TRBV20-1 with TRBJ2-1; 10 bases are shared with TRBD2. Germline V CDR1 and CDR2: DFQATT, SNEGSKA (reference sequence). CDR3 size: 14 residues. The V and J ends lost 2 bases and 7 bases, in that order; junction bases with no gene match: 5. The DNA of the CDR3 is TGCAGTGCTAGAAATAGCGGGAGGAATAATGAGCAGTTCTTC. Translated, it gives CSARNSGRNNEQFF.

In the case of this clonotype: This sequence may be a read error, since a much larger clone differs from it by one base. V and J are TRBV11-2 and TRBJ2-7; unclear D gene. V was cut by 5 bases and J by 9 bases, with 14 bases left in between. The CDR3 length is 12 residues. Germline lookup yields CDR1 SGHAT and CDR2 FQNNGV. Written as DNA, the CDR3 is TGTGCCAGCAGCGGCAGAAGGGTCGGGCAGTACTTC. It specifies CASSGRRVGQYF.

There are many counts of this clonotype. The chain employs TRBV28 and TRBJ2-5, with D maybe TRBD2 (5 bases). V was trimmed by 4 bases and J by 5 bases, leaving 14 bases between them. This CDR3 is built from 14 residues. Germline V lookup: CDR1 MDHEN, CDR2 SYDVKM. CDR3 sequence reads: CASSSGPGSETQYF. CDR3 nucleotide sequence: TGTGCCAGCAGTTCTGGCCCGGGATCTGAGACCCAGTACTTC.

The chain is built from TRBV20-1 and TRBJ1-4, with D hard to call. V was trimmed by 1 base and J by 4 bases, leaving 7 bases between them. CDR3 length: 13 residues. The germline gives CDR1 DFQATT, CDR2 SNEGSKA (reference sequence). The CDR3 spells CSARGGNNEKLFF. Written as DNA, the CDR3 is TGCAGTGCTAGAGGAGGCAATAATGAAAAACTGTTTTTT.

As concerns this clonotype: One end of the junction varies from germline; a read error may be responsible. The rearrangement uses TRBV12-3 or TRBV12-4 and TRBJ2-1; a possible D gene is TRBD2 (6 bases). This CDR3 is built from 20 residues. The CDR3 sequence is CASSRPYGSSAKGLYDEQFF. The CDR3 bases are TGTGCCAGCAGCCGACCCTATGGGTCTAGCGCAAAGGGCCTCTACGATGAGCAGTTCTTC.

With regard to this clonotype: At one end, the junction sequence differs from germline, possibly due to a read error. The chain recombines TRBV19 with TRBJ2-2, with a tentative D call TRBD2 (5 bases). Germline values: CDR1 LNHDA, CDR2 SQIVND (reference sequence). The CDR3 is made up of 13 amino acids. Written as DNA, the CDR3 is TGCGTCTCGAGAGGGCCGAACACCGGGGAGCTGTTTTTT. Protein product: CVSRGPNTGELFF.

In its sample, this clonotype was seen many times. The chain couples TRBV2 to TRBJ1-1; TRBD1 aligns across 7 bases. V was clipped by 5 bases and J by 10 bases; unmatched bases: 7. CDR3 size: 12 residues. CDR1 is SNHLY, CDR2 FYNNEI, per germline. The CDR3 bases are TGTGCCAGCAGTCGCCAGGGGGAGGCAGCTTTCTTT. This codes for CASSRQGEAAFF. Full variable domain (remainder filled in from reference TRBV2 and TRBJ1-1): EPEVTQTPSHQVTQMGQEVILRCVPISNHLYFYWYRQILGQKVEFLVSFYNNEISEKSEIFDDQFSVERPDGSNFTLKIRSTKLEDSAMYFCASSRQGEAAFFGQGTRLTVV.

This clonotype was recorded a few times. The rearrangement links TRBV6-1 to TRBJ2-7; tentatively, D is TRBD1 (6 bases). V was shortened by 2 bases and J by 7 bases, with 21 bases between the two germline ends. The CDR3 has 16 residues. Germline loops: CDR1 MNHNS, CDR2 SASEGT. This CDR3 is CASSEPLGASPGEQYF. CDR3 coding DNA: TGTGCCAGCAGTGAACCTCTGGGGGCTTCCCCAGGGGAGCAGTACTTC.

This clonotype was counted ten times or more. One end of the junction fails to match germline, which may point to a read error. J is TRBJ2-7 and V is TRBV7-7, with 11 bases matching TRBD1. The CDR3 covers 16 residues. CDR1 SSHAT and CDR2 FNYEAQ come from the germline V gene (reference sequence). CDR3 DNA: TGTGCTAGCAGCTTACGCGGACAGGGGGCTTGGTACGAGCAGTACTTC. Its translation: CASSLRGQGAWYEQYF.

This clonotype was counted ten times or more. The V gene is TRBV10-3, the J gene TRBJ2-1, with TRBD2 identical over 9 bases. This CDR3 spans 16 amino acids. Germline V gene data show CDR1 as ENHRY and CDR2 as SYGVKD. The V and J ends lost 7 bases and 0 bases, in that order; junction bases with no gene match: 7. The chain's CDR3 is CAIMASGDSSYNEQFF. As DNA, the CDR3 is TGTGCCATCATGGCTAGCGGGGACAGCTCCTACAATGAGCAGTTCTTC.

CDR3 residues: CSTRVRVNTEAFF. CDR3 sequence (DNA): TGCAGTACCAGAGTTAGAGTGAACACTGAAGCTTTCTTT. This chain connects TRBV20-1 to TRBJ1-1; D is ambiguous. The CDR3 sequence is 13 residues long. CDR1 and CDR2 (germline): DFQATT, SNEGSKA (reference sequence). Trimming left V 8 bases short and J 0 bases short, with 13 bases between.

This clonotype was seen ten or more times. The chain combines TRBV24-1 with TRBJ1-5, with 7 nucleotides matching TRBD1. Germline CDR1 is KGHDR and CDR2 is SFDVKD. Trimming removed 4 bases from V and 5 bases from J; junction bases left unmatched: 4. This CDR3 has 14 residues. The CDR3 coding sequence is TGTGCCACCAGTGACACAGACAGGGATCAGCCCCAGCATTTT. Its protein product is CATSDTDRDQPQHF.

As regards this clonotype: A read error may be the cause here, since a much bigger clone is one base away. The CDR3 reads CACNAAGTGAEQYF. CDR3 in DNA: TGTGCCTGCAACGCCGCCGGGACAGGGGCCGAGCAGTACTTC. The gene calls are TRBV6-1 and TRBJ2-7, with 10 bases fitting TRBD1. Per the germline V gene, CDR1 is MNHNS and CDR2 is SASEGT. This CDR3 contains 14 residues. J lost 6 bases, V lost 11 bases, and 13 bases had no gene match.

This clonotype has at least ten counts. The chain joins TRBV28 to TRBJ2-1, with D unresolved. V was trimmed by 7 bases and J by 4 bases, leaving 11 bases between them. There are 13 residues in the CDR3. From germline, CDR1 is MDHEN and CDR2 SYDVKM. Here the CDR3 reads CASNGRPYNEQFF. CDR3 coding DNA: TGTGCCAGCAATGGACGACCGTACAATGAGCAGTTCTTC.